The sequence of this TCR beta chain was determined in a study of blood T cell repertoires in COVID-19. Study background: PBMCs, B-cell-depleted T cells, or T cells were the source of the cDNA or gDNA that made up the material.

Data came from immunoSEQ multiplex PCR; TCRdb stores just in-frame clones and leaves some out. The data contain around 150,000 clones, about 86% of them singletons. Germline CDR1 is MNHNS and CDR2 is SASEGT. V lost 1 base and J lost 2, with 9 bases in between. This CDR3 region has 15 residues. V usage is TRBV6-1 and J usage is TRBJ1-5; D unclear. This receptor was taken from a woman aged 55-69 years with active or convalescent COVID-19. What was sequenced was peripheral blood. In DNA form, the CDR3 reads TGTGCCAGCAGTGAAGGAGGCCTGGGCAATCAGCCCCAGCATTTT. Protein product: CASSEGGLGNQPQHF.